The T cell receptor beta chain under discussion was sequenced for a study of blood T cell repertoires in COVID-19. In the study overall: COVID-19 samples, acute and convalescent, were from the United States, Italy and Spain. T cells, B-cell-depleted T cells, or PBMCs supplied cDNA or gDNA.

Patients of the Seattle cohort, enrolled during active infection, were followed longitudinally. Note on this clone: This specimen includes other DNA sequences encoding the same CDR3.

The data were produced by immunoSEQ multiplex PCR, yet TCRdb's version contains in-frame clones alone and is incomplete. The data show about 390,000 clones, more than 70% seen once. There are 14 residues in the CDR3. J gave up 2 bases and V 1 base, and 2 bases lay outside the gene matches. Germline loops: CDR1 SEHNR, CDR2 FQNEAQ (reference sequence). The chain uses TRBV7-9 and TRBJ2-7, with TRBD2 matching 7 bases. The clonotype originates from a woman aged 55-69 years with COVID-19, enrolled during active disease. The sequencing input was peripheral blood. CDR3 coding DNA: TGTGCCAGCAGCTTAGGCGGGGGTCCCTACGAGCAGTACTTC. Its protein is CASSLGGGPYEQYF.